This TCR beta chain was captured by sequencing in a study of CD8 T cells in Susac syndrome. This CDR3 region has 14 residues. The germline V and J ends were trimmed by 0 bases and 7 bases, with 11 bases remaining between them. Germline V gene sequence: CDR1 SGDLS, CDR2 YYNGEE. Random hexamers were used to reverse transcribe roughly 0.45 to 1 ug of RNA. The CDR3 of TCR beta was amplified by immunoSEQ multiplex PCR across 54 Vbeta and 13 Jbeta. Using its own MiXCR run on the immunoSEQ multiplex PCR reads, TCRdb lists one record per CDR3 protein. The table lists some 300,000 distinct CDR3 sequences, about 88% of them singletons. Sequencing of TCR beta drew on CD8+ and CD4+ T cells from blood. Patients with stable or active relapsing-remitting disease, all of them treatment-naive, made up the multiple sclerosis controls.

The source material was CD8+ T cells from PBMCs. This sequence was found in a human donor with multiple sclerosis. The chain links TRBV9 to TRBJ2-1; unclear D gene. In DNA form, the CDR3 reads TGTGCCAGCAGCGTAGTTTTGAGTTATAATGAGCAGTTCTTC. This sequence encodes CASSVVLSYNEQFF.